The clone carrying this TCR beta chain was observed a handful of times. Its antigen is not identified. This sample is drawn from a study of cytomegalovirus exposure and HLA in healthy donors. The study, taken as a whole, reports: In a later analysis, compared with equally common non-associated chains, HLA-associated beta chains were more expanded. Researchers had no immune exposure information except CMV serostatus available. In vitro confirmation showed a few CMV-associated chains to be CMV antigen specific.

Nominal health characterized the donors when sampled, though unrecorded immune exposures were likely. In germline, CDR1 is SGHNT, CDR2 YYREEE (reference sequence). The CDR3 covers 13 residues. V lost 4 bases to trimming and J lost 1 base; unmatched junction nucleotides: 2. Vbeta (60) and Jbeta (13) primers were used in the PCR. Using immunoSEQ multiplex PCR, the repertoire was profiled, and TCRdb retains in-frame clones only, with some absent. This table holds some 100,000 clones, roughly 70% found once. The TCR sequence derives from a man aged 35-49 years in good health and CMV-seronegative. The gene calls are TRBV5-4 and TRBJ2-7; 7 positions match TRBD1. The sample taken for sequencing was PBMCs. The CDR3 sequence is CASSQQGSYEQYF. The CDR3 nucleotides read TGTGCCAGCAGCCAACAGGGGTCCTACGAGCAGTACTTC.